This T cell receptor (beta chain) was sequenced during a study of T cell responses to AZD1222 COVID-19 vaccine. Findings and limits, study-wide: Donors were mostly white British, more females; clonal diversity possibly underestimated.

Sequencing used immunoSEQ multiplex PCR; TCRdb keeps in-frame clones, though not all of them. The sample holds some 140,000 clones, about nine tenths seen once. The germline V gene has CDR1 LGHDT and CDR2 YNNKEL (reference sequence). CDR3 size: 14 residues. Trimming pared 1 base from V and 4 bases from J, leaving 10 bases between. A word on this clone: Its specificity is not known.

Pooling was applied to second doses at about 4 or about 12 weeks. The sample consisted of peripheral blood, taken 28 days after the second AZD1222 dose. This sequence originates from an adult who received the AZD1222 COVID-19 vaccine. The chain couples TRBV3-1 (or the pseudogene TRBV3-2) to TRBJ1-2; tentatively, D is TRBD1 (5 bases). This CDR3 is CASSQGGSSYGYTF. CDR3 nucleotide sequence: TGTGCCAGCAGCCAAGGGGGGAGCTCCTATGGCTACACCTTC.